This T cell receptor (beta chain) was recorded in a study of blood T cells in healthy people across ages. Whole-study findings and limits: Considered underestimates were the diversity estimates obtained from one million T cells.

This clonotype appeared a single time. Its antigen is not known. This CDR3 contains 13 residues. CDR1 SQVTM and CDR2 ANQGSEA come from the germline V gene. The use of a sample-barcoded 5' primer and a J-beta primer mix characterized a second PCR of roughly 6 to 12 cycles. TCRdb fed the 5' RACE reads into MiXCR, producing one record per CDR3 protein. The sample yields some 920,000 distinct CDR3 sequences, around 54% seen once. Sequenced sample: blood. The J gene is TRBJ2-7, the V gene TRBV29-1, with no clear D. The end of the DNA is better explained by TRBJ2-5, so the J call may be wrong. This TCR was recovered from a woman aged 60-70 years in good health. CDR3 DNA: TGCAGCGTTGATGACCGGCTGCAAGAGACCCAGTACTTC. This gives the protein CSVDDRLQETQYF.